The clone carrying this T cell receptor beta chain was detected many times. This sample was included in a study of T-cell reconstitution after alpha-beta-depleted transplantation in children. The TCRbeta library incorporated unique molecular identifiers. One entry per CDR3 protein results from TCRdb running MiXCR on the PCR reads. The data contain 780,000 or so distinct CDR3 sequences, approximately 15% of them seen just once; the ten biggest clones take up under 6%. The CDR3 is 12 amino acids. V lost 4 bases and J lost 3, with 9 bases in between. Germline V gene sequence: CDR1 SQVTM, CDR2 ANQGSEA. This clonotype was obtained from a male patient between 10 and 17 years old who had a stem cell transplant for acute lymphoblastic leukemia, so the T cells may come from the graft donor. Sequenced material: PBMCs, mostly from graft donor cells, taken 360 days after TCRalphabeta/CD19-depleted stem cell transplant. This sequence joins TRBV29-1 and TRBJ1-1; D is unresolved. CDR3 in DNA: TGCAGCGTTGGAAAGTGGGACACTGAAGCTTTCTTT. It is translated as CSVGKWDTEAFF.